The sequence of this T cell receptor beta chain was determined in a study of CD8 T cells in Susac syndrome. Germline values: CDR1 SGHTA, CDR2 FQGTGA. After removal of 4 bases from V and 5 bases from J, the junction contained 7 bases not matched to a gene. The CDR3 is 16 residues long. CD8+ and CD4+ T cells circulating in blood were sequenced for TCR beta. Negative magnetic isolation gave CD8+ and CD4+ cells; FACS enriched CD8+ TEMRA. Concerning this clonotype: Its matching antigen is unknown.

Random hexamers were used to reverse transcribe an amount of about 0.45 to 1 ug RNA. TCR beta CDR3 was amplified by immunoSEQ multiplex PCR. This amplification extended across 54 Vbeta and 13 Jbeta segments. TCRdb ran MiXCR on the immunoSEQ multiplex PCR reads and lists one entry per CDR3 protein. The table shows some 160,000 distinct CDR3 sequences, with roughly 94% occurring only once. The study, taken as a whole, reports: Individuals included in the TCR sequencing and HLA analysis were acknowledged by the study to be relatively few in number.

The source of this sequence is a human donor in good health. Material for sequencing was CD4+ T cells from PBMCs. The rearrangement links TRBV7-3 to TRBJ2-2; 10 bases align to TRBD2. The CDR3 DNA reads as TGTGCCAGCAGCTCGGCTAGCGGGAGAAGAACCGGGGAGCTGTTTTTT. Its protein product is CASSSASGRRTGELFF.